This T cell receptor beta chain was recorded in a study of T cells in Graves' hyperthyroidism and ophthalmopathy. Study-level results: The model identified upcoming ophthalmopathy a median approximately seven months ahead of onset. In blood, most of the thyroid clonotypes expanded above 0.001 were also present. Ophthalmopathy was distinguished from stable hyperthyroidism by 13 V-J signatures.

Trimming stripped 4 bases from V and 7 bases from J, with 15 bases between. The CDR3 has 15 amino acids. CDR1 is SGDLS, CDR2 YYNGEE, per germline. RNA transcripts provided the source from which TCR beta CDR3 regions were amplified. The HTBI primer set served for first-round RT-PCR of the TCR CDR3. TCRdb used MiXCR to reprocess the multiplex PCR reads, holding one entry per CDR3 protein. The sample contains about 400,000 distinct CDR3 sequences, 25% of which appear only once. On this clonotype itself: Its target is not known.

The chain carries TRBV9 and TRBJ1-6; D gene unclear. The sample taken for sequencing was blood. The source of this sequence is a man in his fifties or sixties with Graves' hyperthyroidism. The CDR3 reads CASSSTVGNNSPLHF. The CDR3 DNA reads TGTGCCAGCAGCTCTACAGTGGGGAACAATTCACCCCTCCACTTT.